The clone carrying this T cell receptor (beta chain) occurred many times. TCRdb called the 5' RACE reads again in MiXCR, with one record for every CDR3 protein. The sample lists 150,000 to 200,000 distinct CDR3 sequences; 11% were seen once. The data derive from a study of T-cell memory formation after mild COVID-19. For the study at large: TCR clusters were largely donor specific.

V lost 1 base and J lost 5, with 3 bases in between. The CDR3 totals 12 residues. CDR1 and CDR2 from the germline V gene are MNHEY and SVGEGT. The V call is TRBV6-2 or TRBV6-3, the J call TRBJ1-5; D ambiguous. The sample comprised PBMCs or a T cell subset sorted from them (not recorded which). The receptor was isolated from a man aged 18-30 years who had mild COVID-19 (a few samples of this study predate the infection). Cell type and time point are not known. CDR3 in amino acids: CASSYWDQPQHF. The DNA for the CDR3 is TGTGCCAGCAGTTACTGGGATCAGCCCCAGCATTTT.